Listed below are T cell receptor beta chains from one sample, sequenced in a study of immune cell composition in non-small cell lung cancer. TCRdb keeps only in-frame clones here, not all; method: immunoSEQ multiplex PCR. The sample has around 4,700 clones, about 80% seen once. The sequenced material came from lung tumor tissue. These receptors all stem from a human donor with non-small cell lung cancer. CDR3s include the opening cysteine and the closing phenylalanine or tryptophan. Fields, in order: CDR3 protein, CDR3 DNA, D gene, J gene, clone size, V gene. A D gene is named only where the DNA matches it firmly. Size is omitted from some rows. Given values are once, few, many or a class for expanded clones.

CDR3aa: CASSPIGGRIQYF; CDR3nt: TGTGCCAGCAGTCCGATTGGAGGACGCATTCAGTACTTC; d_gene: -; j_gene: TRBJ2-4; abundance: -; v_gene: TRBV9
CDR3aa: CASSPGGADEKLFF; CDR3nt: TGCGCCAGCAGCCCAGGCGGGGCGGATGAAAAACTGTTTTTT; d_gene: -; j_gene: TRBJ1-4; abundance: few; v_gene: TRBV5-1
CDR3aa: CASSFLSSGDSYEQYF; CDR3nt: TGTGCCAGCAGTTTCCTTTCTAGCGGGGACTCCTACGAGCAGTACTTC; d_gene: TRBD2; j_gene: TRBJ2-7; abundance: -; v_gene: TRBV27
CDR3aa: CASSYSQGNIQYF; CDR3nt: TGTGCCAGCAGTTACTCCCAGGGAAACATTCAGTACTTC; d_gene: -; j_gene: TRBJ2-4; abundance: -; v_gene: TRBV6-5
CDR3aa: CASSYRGPNTGELFF; CDR3nt: TGTGCCAGCAGTTACAGGGGTCCGAACACCGGGGAGCTGTTTTTT; d_gene: -; j_gene: TRBJ2-2; abundance: -; v_gene: TRBV6-5
CDR3aa: CASTLLAGGSDTQYF; CDR3nt: TGTGCCAGCACCTTACTAGCGGGGGGCTCAGATACGCAGTATTTT; d_gene: TRBD2; j_gene: TRBJ2-3; abundance: -; v_gene: TRBV2
CDR3aa: CATSRGTPNEKLFF; CDR3nt: TGTGCCACCAGCAGAGGGACACCCAATGAAAAACTGTTTTTT; d_gene: -; j_gene: TRBJ1-4; abundance: -; v_gene: TRBV15
CDR3aa: CASSLALAGHQPQHF; CDR3nt: TGTGCCAGCAGCTTAGCGCTGGCAGGGCATCAGCCCCAGCATTTT; d_gene: -; j_gene: TRBJ1-5; abundance: -; v_gene: TRBV7-2
CDR3aa: CASSTLSGGKETQYF; CDR3nt: TGTGCCAGTAGTACCCTCTCGGGGGGAAAAGAGACCCAGTACTTC; d_gene: TRBD2; j_gene: TRBJ2-5; abundance: -; v_gene: TRBV19
CDR3aa: CASSLVWGRTDTQYF; CDR3nt: TGTGCCAGCAGCTTGGTCTGGGGGCGGACAGATACGCAGTATTTT; d_gene: -; j_gene: TRBJ2-3; abundance: few; v_gene: TRBV5-6
CDR3aa: CASSLGPGTATILPQHF; CDR3nt: TGTGCCAGCAGCTTAGGTCCCGGGACAGCCACCATTCTGCCCCAGCATTTT; d_gene: TRBD1; j_gene: TRBJ1-5; abundance: few; v_gene: TRBV7-8
CDR3aa: CASSPRDEQYF; CDR3nt: TGTGCCAGCTCACCAAGAGACGAGCAGTACTTC; d_gene: -; j_gene: TRBJ2-7; abundance: -; v_gene: TRBV18
CDR3aa: CASSYGGGTEAFF; CDR3nt: TGTGCCAGCAGTTACGGGGGGGGGACTGAAGCTTTCTTT; d_gene: -; j_gene: TRBJ1-1; abundance: -; v_gene: TRBV6-5
CDR3aa: CASSPQVHSYNSPLHF; CDR3nt: TGTGCCAGCAGTCCCCAGGTACACTCCTATAATTCACCCCTCCACTTT; d_gene: -; j_gene: TRBJ1-6; abundance: -; v_gene: TRBV28
CDR3aa: CASSLTDLAGVNEQFF; CDR3nt: TGTGCCAGCAGCCTTACGGATCTAGCGGGAGTAAATGAGCAGTTCTTC; d_gene: TRBD2; j_gene: TRBJ2-1; abundance: -; v_gene: TRBV4-2
CDR3aa: CASSLTGTYEQYF; CDR3nt: TGTGCCAGCAGCTTGACAGGCACTTACGAGCAGTACTTC; d_gene: -; j_gene: TRBJ2-7; abundance: -; v_gene: TRBV5-4
CDR3aa: CAWSWVGPYNEQFF; CDR3nt: TGTGCCTGGAGTTGGGTGGGCCCTTACAATGAGCAGTTCTTC; d_gene: -; j_gene: TRBJ2-1; abundance: -; v_gene: TRBV30
CDR3aa: CASSEAEGNTEAFF; CDR3nt: TGTGCCAGCAGTGAAGCCGAGGGGAACACTGAAGCTTTCTTT; d_gene: -; j_gene: TRBJ1-1; abundance: few; v_gene: TRBV2
CDR3aa: CASSSQGSKNIQYF; CDR3nt: TGTGCCAGCAGCTCACAGGGGTCCAAAAACATTCAGTACTTC; d_gene: TRBD1; j_gene: TRBJ2-4; abundance: -; v_gene: TRBV13
CDR3aa: CASSSGSQTDTQYF; CDR3nt: TGCGCCAGCAGCTCAGGGTCCCAAACAGATACGCAGTATTTT; d_gene: -; j_gene: TRBJ2-3; abundance: -; v_gene: TRBV5-1
CDR3aa: CASGGLKGGSDEQFF; CDR3nt: TGTGCCAGCGGAGGCCTCAAGGGTGGGAGCGATGAGCAGTTCTTC; d_gene: -; j_gene: TRBJ2-1; abundance: -; v_gene: TRBV7-9
CDR3aa: CAWSRRGGQPQHF; CDR3nt: TGTGCCTGGAGTAGGAGGGGGGGACAGCCCCAGCATTTT; d_gene: -; j_gene: TRBJ1-5; abundance: -; v_gene: TRBV30
CDR3aa: CASSEGQGFHQPQHF; CDR3nt: TGTGCCAGCAGTGAGGGACAGGGCTTCCATCAGCCCCAGCATTTT; d_gene: TRBD1; j_gene: TRBJ1-5; abundance: -; v_gene: TRBV6-1
CDR3aa: CASSSGGTGLYNEQFF; CDR3nt: TGCGCCAGCAGCTCAGGCGGGACAGGCCTATACAATGAGCAGTTCTTC; d_gene: TRBD1; j_gene: TRBJ2-1; abundance: -; v_gene: TRBV5-1
CDR3aa: CASSTTYEQYF; CDR3nt: TGTGCCAGCAGCACAACCTACGAGCAGTACTTC; d_gene: -; j_gene: TRBJ2-7; abundance: few; v_gene: TRBV28
CDR3aa: CASSEEARRGEWRLRQGQFEQYF; CDR3nt: TGTGCCAGCAGTGAAGAGGCCCGCCGCGGCGAATGGCGACTACGACAGGGCCAATTCGAGCAGTACTTC; d_gene: TRBD1; j_gene: TRBJ2-7; abundance: once; v_gene: TRBV6-1
CDR3aa: CASSFSGRADTQYF; CDR3nt: TGTGCCAGCAGCTTCAGCGGGAGGGCCGATACGCAGTATTTT; d_gene: TRBD2; j_gene: TRBJ2-3; abundance: -; v_gene: TRBV6-6
CDR3aa: CASSLAGHYSNQPQHF; CDR3nt: TGTGCCAGCAGCTTAGCCGGACACTATAGCAATCAGCCCCAGCATTTT; d_gene: -; j_gene: TRBJ1-5; abundance: -; v_gene: TRBV11-3
CDR3aa: CASSVEGAGELFF; CDR3nt: TGTGCCAGCAGCGTAGAGGGAGCCGGGGAGCTGTTTTTT; d_gene: -; j_gene: TRBJ2-2; abundance: large; v_gene: TRBV9
CDR3aa: CASRAGAWRGYGYTF; CDR3nt: TGTGCCTCGAGGGCAGGGGCCTGGAGAGGCTATGGCTACACCTTC; d_gene: -; j_gene: TRBJ1-2; abundance: once; v_gene: TRBV7-8
CDR3aa: CASSQDDYETQYF; CDR3nt: TGTGCCAGCAGCCAAGACGACTATGAGACCCAGTACTTC; d_gene: -; j_gene: TRBJ2-5; abundance: -; v_gene: TRBV4-2
CDR3aa: CASSLRDSLAGGAYNEQFF; CDR3nt: TGTGCCAGCAGCTTACGGGACAGTTTAGCGGGAGGGGCCTACAATGAGCAGTTCTTC; d_gene: TRBD2; j_gene: TRBJ2-1; abundance: -; v_gene: TRBV7-3
CDR3aa: CASSESGTAREKLFF; CDR3nt: TGCGCCAGCAGTGAGTCAGGGACAGCGAGGGAAAAACTGTTTTTT; d_gene: TRBD1; j_gene: TRBJ1-4; abundance: -; v_gene: TRBV10-2
CDR3aa: CASSRTGGNTIYF; CDR3nt: TGTGCCAGCAGCCGGACAGGTGGAAACACCATATATTTT; d_gene: TRBD1; j_gene: TRBJ1-3; abundance: -; v_gene: TRBV7-9